The clone carrying this T cell receptor beta chain was observed a handful of times. Time point described: persistent/refractory GD, antithyroid drugs over 5 years with positive TRAb. Generation of the TCR library employed RNA extracted from PBMCs. To make TCR beta libraries, researchers used iRepertoire HTBI primers and Arm-PCR of CDR3 regions. TCRdb re-called the multiplex PCR reads with MiXCR, one entry per CDR3 protein. The data contain about 460,000 distinct CDR3 sequences, 20% to 25% of them seen just once; the ten biggest clones take up around 13%. This CDR3 has 15 residues. The trim removed 4 bases at V and 5 bases at J, leaving 11 bases unmatched. Germline values: CDR1 DFQATT, CDR2 SNEGSKA (reference sequence). These data are taken from a study of regulatory T cells in long-lasting Graves disease.

The sequence came from a female donor with Graves disease. The rearrangement joins TRBV20-1 to TRBJ1-1, with TRBD1 matching over 9 bases. Sequenced here: peripheral blood mononuclear cells (PBMCs), sampled when the disease was refractory, from a patient treated with antithyroid drugs. This CDR3 reads CSATTAGQGMTEAFF. In DNA, the CDR3 is TGCAGTGCTACAACTGCTGGACAGGGGATGACTGAAGCTTTCTTT.